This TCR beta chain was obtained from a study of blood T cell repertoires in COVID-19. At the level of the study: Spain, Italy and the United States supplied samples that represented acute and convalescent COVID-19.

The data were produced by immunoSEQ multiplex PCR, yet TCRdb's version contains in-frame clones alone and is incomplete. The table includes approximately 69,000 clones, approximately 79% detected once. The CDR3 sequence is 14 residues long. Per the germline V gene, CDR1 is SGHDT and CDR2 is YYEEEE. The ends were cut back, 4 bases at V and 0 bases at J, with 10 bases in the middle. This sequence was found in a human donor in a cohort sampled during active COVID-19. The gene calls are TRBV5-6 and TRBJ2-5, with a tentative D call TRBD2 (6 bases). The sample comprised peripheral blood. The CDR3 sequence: CASSPGLDQETQYF. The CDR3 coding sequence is TGTGCCAGCAGCCCGGGACTGGACCAAGAGACCCAGTACTTC.